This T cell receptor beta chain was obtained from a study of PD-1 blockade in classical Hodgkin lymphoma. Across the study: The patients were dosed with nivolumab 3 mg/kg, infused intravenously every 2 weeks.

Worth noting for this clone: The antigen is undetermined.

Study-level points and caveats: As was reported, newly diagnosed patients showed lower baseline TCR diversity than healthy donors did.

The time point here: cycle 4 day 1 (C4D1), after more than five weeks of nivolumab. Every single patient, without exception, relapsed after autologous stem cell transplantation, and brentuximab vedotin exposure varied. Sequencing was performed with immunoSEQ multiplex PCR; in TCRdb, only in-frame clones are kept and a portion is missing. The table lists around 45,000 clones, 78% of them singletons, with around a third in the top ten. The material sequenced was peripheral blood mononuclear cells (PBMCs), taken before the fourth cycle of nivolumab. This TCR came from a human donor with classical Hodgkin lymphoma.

DNA for the CDR3: TGTGCCAGCAGCTCCTACACAGGGGGCTTTGACACGCAGTATTTT. Its protein is CASSSYTGGFDTQYF. The chain carries TRBV7-9 and TRBJ2-3; TRBD1 matches at 9 bases. CDR3 length equals 15 residues. The germline V gene encodes CDR1 SEHNR and CDR2 FQNEAQ (reference sequence). The V and J ends lost 4 bases and 9 bases, in that order; junction bases with no gene match: 11.